This T cell receptor (beta chain) emerged from a study of T cell repertoires in cytomegalovirus infection. Study in general: Based on public TCR beta signatures, there were indications of CMV infection and of a matching HLA type. Whole-study findings and limits: Clonotypes of TCR beta that were HLA-C-restricted and CMV-specific dominated the ex vivo response. The study identified carriers of CMV plus the relevant HLA from cumulative public TCR beta family frequency.

In its sample, this clonotype was seen a few times. Its antigen is still unknown. TCRdb redid the calling of the reads with MiXCR, one entry per CDR3 protein. There are a few hundred thousand distinct CDR3 sequences in the sample; about 15% occur only once, and 40% to 55% lies in the top ten. This CDR3 has 13 amino acids. Germline CDR1 and CDR2: MDHEN and SYDVKM. After removal of 7 bases from V and 5 bases from J, the junction contained 5 bases not matched to a gene. Material: CD8+ T cells from PBMCs. This sequence was found in a human donor in good health (CMV status not recorded). Some clones in this sample may be carry-over from other donors' samples. The J gene is TRBJ1-2, the V gene TRBV28; 9 bases align to TRBD1. The CDR3 spells CASISGTGYGYTF. The CDR3 DNA reads TGTGCCAGCATCTCCGGGACAGGGTATGGCTACACCTTC.